This TCR beta chain derives from a study of a mutant IDH1 vaccine in newly diagnosed glioma. This table comes from immunoSEQ multiplex PCR, and its TCRdb copy is limited to in-frame clones, with some not included. The data show about 36,000 clones, around 80% seen once. This sample's time point: week 11, during vaccination. Mutant IDH1 20-mer peptide, at 300 ug, made up each vaccine dose, with topical imiquimod. The CDR3 is 15 residues long. V was pared by 6 bases and J by 0 bases, with 12 bases between. CDR1 is SNHLY, CDR2 FYNNEI, per germline. Concerning this clone: What it recognizes is unknown.

This chain connects TRBV2 to TRBJ1-5; possibly TRBD1 for D (5 bases). This clonotype originated in a woman aged 30 to 39 with glioma. Some clones in this sample may be carry-over from other donors' samples. The material sequenced was peripheral blood mononuclear cells (PBMCs), taken from a glioma patient whose treatment included an IDH1 peptide vaccine. In DNA, the CDR3 is TGTGCCAGCAGGGGGCCAGGCTCTAGCAATCAGCCCCAGCATTTT. This codes for CASRGPGSSNQPQHF.